Listed below are T cell receptor beta chains from one sample, sequenced in a study of blood T cell repertoires in COVID-19. The data were produced by immunoSEQ multiplex PCR, yet TCRdb's version contains in-frame clones alone and is incomplete. The sample shows about 230,000 clones, 85% to 90% of them seen only once. The material sequenced was peripheral blood. The receptors derive from a man in his fifties with COVID-19, enrolled during active disease. Each CDR3 is given with its conserved first and last residue. A D gene is named only where the DNA matches it firmly. Part of the rows lack a size; the others show once, few, many or a class for expanded clones.

clone_size	v_call	j_call	d_call	cdr3_aa	cdr3_nt
NA	TRBV14	TRBJ1-1	NA	CASSQDWRNEAFF	TGTGCCAGCAGCCAAGATTGGAGGAATGAAGCTTTCTTT
NA	TRBV7-9	TRBJ2-5	NA	CASSRGETQYF	TGTGCCAGCAGCCGGGGAGAGACCCAGTACTTC
NA	TRBV29-1	TRBJ2-1	TRBD2	CSFTGTSGSNEQFF	TGCAGCTTCACCGGGACTAGCGGGAGCAATGAGCAGTTCTTC
NA	TRBV28	TRBJ2-3	NA	CASSLFPGQRGTDTQYF	TGTGCCAGCAGTTTATTTCCGGGACAGCGGGGCACAGATACGCAGTATTTT
NA	TRBV21-1	TRBJ1-5	NA	CASSIGRDTHSPQHF	TGTGCCAGCAGCATTGGCCGGGACACCCATTCCCCCCAGCATTTT
NA	TRBV7-2	TRBJ2-1	TRBD2	CASSPGFGLAGSSYNEQFF	TGTGCCAGCAGCCCAGGATTTGGGCTAGCGGGGAGCTCCTACAATGAGCAGTTCTTC
NA	TRBV6-2/TRBV6-3	TRBJ1-5	NA	CASRPRDNQPQHF	TGTGCCAGCCGCCCCAGGGACAATCAGCCCCAGCATTTT
NA	TRBV5-1	TRBJ2-1	NA	CASSTQGAVAYNEQFF	TGCGCCAGCAGCACCCAAGGGGCGGTCGCCTACAATGAGCAGTTCTTC
NA	TRBV2	TRBJ1-1	TRBD1	CASRTGQNTEAFF	TGTGCCAGCAGGACAGGGCAGAACACTGAAGCTTTCTTT
NA	TRBV7-8	TRBJ1-5	TRBD1	CASSSGTAQYSNQPQHF	TGTGCCAGCAGCTCCGGGACAGCTCAATATAGCAATCAGCCCCAGCATTTT
NA	TRBV19	TRBJ1-4	TRBD1	CASGDRGRYEKLFF	TGTGCCAGTGGGGACAGGGGCCGATATGAAAAACTGTTTTTT
NA	TRBV10-3	TRBJ2-5	NA	CAISEGGTEETQYF	TGTGCCATCAGTGAGGGCGGGACCGAAGAGACCCAGTACTTC
NA	TRBV3-1/TRBV3-2	TRBJ2-2	TRBD1	CASSQPTGGGTGELFF	TGTGCCAGCAGCCAACCTACAGGGGGCGGGACCGGGGAGCTGTTTTTT
NA	TRBV27	TRBJ2-3	TRBD2	CASSFSTSGGQYTQYF	TGTGCCAGCAGTTTCTCGACCAGCGGGGGGCAATATACGCAGTATTTT
NA	TRBV15	TRBJ2-5	NA	CATSVPGEETQYF	TGTGCCACCAGCGTTCCAGGGGAAGAGACCCAGTACTTC
NA	TRBV20-1	TRBJ1-5	NA	CSASKITGPQQPQHF	TGCAGTGCTAGTAAGATTACAGGGCCCCAACAGCCCCAGCATTTT
NA	TRBV10-3	TRBJ2-5	NA	CAISDKETQYF	TGTGCCATCAGTGACAAAGAGACCCAGTACTTC
NA	TRBV5-5	TRBJ2-2	NA	CASSLGPVSNTGELFF	TGTGCCAGCAGCTTGGGTCCAGTCTCGAACACCGGGGAGCTGTTTTTT
NA	TRBV7-8	TRBJ2-7	TRBD1	CASSFRTGATYEQYF	TGTGCCAGCAGCTTTAGGACAGGGGCGACCTACGAGCAGTACTTC
NA	TRBV12-3/TRBV12-4	TRBJ1-4	NA	CASSPVGAGKLFF	TGTGCCAGCAGTCCCGTGGGGGCCGGGAAACTGTTTTTT
NA	TRBV5-8	TRBJ2-7	TRBD1	CASSGDRGLYEQYF	TGTGCCAGCAGCGGGGACAGGGGCCTTTACGAGCAGTACTTC
NA	TRBV11-2	TRBJ1-3	NA	CASSLGASRGNTIYF	TGTGCCAGCAGCTTAGGTGCCTCCCGGGGAAACACCATATATTTT
NA	TRBV6-2/TRBV6-3	TRBJ2-1	NA	CASSPFGGGQVSSYNEQFF	TGTGCCAGCAGTCCATTTGGAGGGGGCCAAGTCAGCTCCTACAATGAGCAGTTCTTC
NA	TRBV19	TRBJ1-2	NA	CASSLSGTKIHGYTF	TGTGCCAGTAGCTTATCCGGGACAAAAATCCATGGCTACACCTTC
NA	TRBV7-9	TRBJ1-5	NA	CASSLAGFNQPQHF	TGTGCCAGCAGCTTAGCCGGGTTCAATCAGCCCCAGCATTTT
NA	TRBV14	TRBJ2-7	NA	CASSQGSGLRAYEQYF	TGTGCCAGCAGCCAAGGGTCGGGACTCAGGGCCTACGAGCAGTACTTC
NA	TRBV19	TRBJ2-7	TRBD2	CATGARELAGTYEQYF	TGTGCCACCGGAGCCCGGGAGCTAGCGGGGACCTACGAGCAGTACTTC
NA	TRBV11-2	TRBJ2-3	NA	CASSAEGDTQYF	TGTGCCAGCAGCGCGGAAGGAGATACGCAGTATTTT
NA	TRBV6-5	TRBJ2-7	NA	CASSYSSGSYEQYF	TGTGCCAGCAGTTACTCGAGCGGGTCCTACGAGCAGTACTTC
NA	TRBV6-5	TRBJ1-1	NA	CATYYGVRAEAFF	TGTGCCACCTACTATGGGGTCAGGGCTGAAGCTTTCTTT
NA	TRBV18	TRBJ1-5	TRBD1	CASSLTGGNSNQPQHF	TGTGCCAGCTCACTGACAGGGGGGAATAGCAATCAGCCCCAGCATTTT
NA	TRBV9	TRBJ2-1	NA	CASSETGSSYNEQFF	TGTGCCAGCAGCGAGACGGGTAGCTCCTACAATGAGCAGTTCTTC
NA	TRBV2	TRBJ1-2	NA	CASREDSYGYTF	TGTGCCAGCAGAGAAGACAGCTATGGCTACACCTTC
NA	TRBV19	TRBJ2-1	TRBD2	CASSLLAGAPSDNEQFF	TGTGCCAGTAGCCTTCTAGCGGGAGCTCCGTCGGATAATGAGCAGTTCTTC
NA	TRBV28	TRBJ1-1	NA	CASSFLAEAFF	TGTGCCAGCAGTTTCCTTGCTGAAGCTTTCTTT
NA	TRBV28	TRBJ2-7	TRBD1	CASSFETGGINEQYF	TGTGCCAGCAGTTTCGAAACAGGGGGAATAAACGAGCAGTACTTC
once	TRBV6-2/TRBV6-3	TRBJ2-3	TRBD2	CASSYSIERGVTDTQYF	TGTGCCAGCAGTTACTCGATCGAGCGGGGGGTCACAGATACGCAGTATTTT
NA	TRBV7-9	TRBJ1-1	NA	CASTKTDPNTEAFF	TGTGCCAGCACCAAGACAGACCCGAACACTGAAGCTTTCTTT
NA	TRBV28	TRBJ1-1	NA	CASSFFLVYEAFF	TGTGCCAGCAGTTTCTTTCTAGTGTATGAAGCTTTCTTT
NA	TRBV11-2	TRBJ2-1	TRBD2	CASSGAGGYHNEQFF	TGTGCCAGCAGCGGGGCGGGAGGGTATCACAATGAGCAGTTCTTC